A single sample gave rise to the 11 T cell receptor beta chains below, sequenced in a study of Tregs in tolerant kidney transplant recipients. Produced via immunoSEQ multiplex PCR; TCRdb's table is partial and in-frame only. The repertoire includes some 14,000 clones, roughly 92% of them detected once, and over 10% sits in the top ten. Sequencing was done on a sample of CD8+ T cells from blood. The source of these receptors is a human donor in good health.

The genes are TRBV12-5 and TRBJ2-1; D gene uncertain. The CDR3 is 13 residues long. CDR1 and CDR2 (germline): LGHNT, FRNRAP. The V end was cut by 2 bases, the J end by 10 bases, with 12 bases between. The DNA for the CDR3 is TGTGCTAGTGGTTTGCACCGAGGCGGCGAGCAGTTCTTC. This gives the protein CASGLHRGGEQFF.

The chain uses TRBV29-1 and TRBJ2-2; D unresolved. Germline CDR1 reads SQVTM; CDR2 reads ANQGSEA. The CDR3 contains 14 residues. V shed 0 bases and J shed 5 bases, with 10 bases lying between them. CDR3 in amino acids: CSVEDLGRTGELFF. CDR3 coding DNA: TGCAGCGTTGAAGACCTCGGTAGGACCGGGGAGCTGTTTTTT.

This clone was picked up one time. V gene TRBV7-8 combines with J gene TRBJ1-1; D not certain. The CDR3 is 13 amino acids. In germline, CDR1 is SGHVS, CDR2 FQNEAQ. V was clipped by 5 bases and J by 2 bases, with 9 bases between them. The CDR3 sequence: CASSLGRNTEAFF. For the CDR3, the DNA is TGTGCCAGCAGCCTTGGACGCAACACTGAAGCTTTCTTT.

This chain connects TRBV11-2 to TRBJ2-7, with no clear D. Germline V gives CDR1 SGHAT, CDR2 FQNNGV. Trimming pared 1 base from V and 3 bases from J, leaving 7 bases between. The CDR3 spans 13 residues. CDR3 nucleotides: TGTGCCAGCAGCTTAGGACTGCTCTACGAGCAGTACTTC. It specifies CASSLGLLYEQYF.

The chain links TRBV19 to TRBJ1-2; D is possibly TRBD1 (5 bases). V gave up 3 bases and J gave up 1 base, with 6 bases separating them. The CDR3 is 13 residues long. Looked up from germline, CDR1 is LNHDA and CDR2 is SQIVND (reference sequence). This CDR3 is CASSMGVNYGYTF. Written as DNA, the CDR3 is TGTGCCAGTAGTATGGGGGTTAACTATGGCTACACCTTC.

The DNA of the CDR3 is TGTGCCAGCAGCCGCTCCTACGAGCAGTACTTC. This codes for CASSRSYEQYF. The chain joins TRBV28 to TRBJ2-7; D call uncertain. Germline assignment: CDR1 MDHEN and CDR2 SYDVKM. The CDR3 has 11 amino acids. Trimming removed 6 bases at V and 0 bases at J, with 3 bases between.

The rearrangement joins TRBV11-2 to TRBJ1-2; 8 positions agree with TRBD1. Trimming removed 5 bases from V and 8 bases from J; junction bases left unmatched: 10. The germline gives CDR1 SGHAT, CDR2 FQNNGV. The CDR3 loop spans 14 amino acids. As DNA, the CDR3 is TGTGCCAGCAGCCCCTACCGGACAGGGAACGGCTACACCTTC. Translating gives CASSPYRTGNGYTF.

The gene calls are TRBV14 and TRBJ2-1; 7 nucleotides match TRBD2. Germline V lookup: CDR1 SGHDN, CDR2 FVKESK. The CDR3 has 13 residues. V lost 1 base to trimming and J lost 9 bases; unmatched junction nucleotides: 3. The CDR3 DNA sequence: TGTGCCAGCAGCCAAGGGACTAGTCCTGAGCAGTTCTTC. It yields the protein CASSQGTSPEQFF.

The chain links TRBV4-1 to TRBJ2-5; possible D gene TRBD2, 6 bases. Trimming removed 4 bases at V and 2 bases at J, with 11 bases between. This CDR3 spans 14 amino acids. In germline, CDR1 is MGHRA, CDR2 YSYEKL. CDR3 in amino acids: CASSPEGLQETQYF. The DNA of the CDR3 is TGCGCCAGCAGCCCGGAGGGCCTGCAAGAGACCCAGTACTTC.

This chain joins TRBV9 and TRBJ2-5; 9 nucleotides align to TRBD2. CDR3 length: 15 residues. With V trimmed by 3 bases and J by 2 bases, 5 bases remained unmatched. Germline V gives CDR1 SGDLS, CDR2 YYNGEE. The CDR3 DNA reads TGTGCCAGCAGCGCTGCGGGAGGGCTTCAAGAGACCCAGTACTTC. Translating gives CASSAAGGLQETQYF.

The V and J genes are TRBV7-9 and TRBJ2-3; D unclear. Per the germline V gene, CDR1 is SEHNR and CDR2 is FQNEAQ (reference sequence). Trimming took 3 bases from V and 5 from J, leaving 12 bases between them. The CDR3 is 14 residues long. Written as DNA, the CDR3 is TGTGCCAGCAGCTTGGGCAGGTCATTAGATACGCAGTATTTT. It yields the protein CASSLGRSLDTQYF.